The clone carrying this T cell receptor beta chain was counted ten times or more. Its matching antigen is unknown. The identical CDR3 is also encoded by other nucleotide sequences in the sample. The ends were cut back, 1 base at V and 5 bases at J, with 11 bases in the middle. This CDR3 has 14 amino acids. These data are taken from a study of metastatic and nonmetastatic thyroid tumors. Study-wide context: Repertoire comparisons spanned blood and tumor or nodule tissue from malignant and benign thyroid patients.

TCRdb reanalyzed the PCR reads with MiXCR. The sample includes 16,000 or so clones, less than 25% seen only once; the top ten take less than 15%. Overall study results and limits: Benign nodules reportedly had significantly lower TCR beta diversity than malignant thyroid tumors in blood and tumor.

None of the patients had undergone any treatment ahead of thyroid surgery. The J gene is TRBJ2-5, the V gene TRBV12-3 or TRBV12-4; possibly TRBD1 for D (6 bases). The sample consisted of tumor tissue. The TCR comes from a male donor with papillary thyroid cancer or a benign thyroid nodule (not recorded which). Some clones in this sample may be carry-over from other donors' samples. The chain's CDR3 is CASSLVQGVETQYF. The CDR3 bases are TGTGCCAGCAGTTTAGTACAGGGTGTGGAGACCCAGTACTTC.